This record concerns one T cell receptor beta chain sequence. Its target is not known. The source of the sample is a study of T cell responses to AZD1222 COVID-19 vaccine. The study, taken as a whole, reports: Rises in breadth and depth of Spike-specific TCRs came after two AZD1222 doses. Clonal diversity was possibly underestimated, and white British individuals and females predominated among donors. Mapped onto spike, vaccine-associated CD4 TCRs spanned it and were dominant at 160-218 and 743-854.

TCRdb's table, derived via immunoSEQ multiplex PCR, lists solely in-frame clones and lacks some. The sample has 80,000 to 100,000 clones, 80% to 90% seen once; the top ten hold about 6%. CDR1 is GTSNPN, CDR2 SVGIG, per germline (reference sequence). The CDR3 runs 15 residues. Deletions cut 1 base from V and 3 bases from J, with 15 bases between. The starting material was peripheral blood, obtained on day 0 of AZD1222 vaccination. This rearrangement joins TRBV30 to TRBJ1-1; D is perhaps TRBD1 (5 bases). The TCR sequence derives from an adult in good health. The CDR3 coding sequence is TGTGCCTGGAGTGCCAAAGGCCAGGGAGACACTGAAGCTTTCTTT. Amino acid sequence: CAWSAKGQGDTEAFF.